This paragraph covers one TCR beta chain sequence. The antigen remains unidentified. This sample is part of a study of neoadjuvant anti-PD-1 for oral cavity cancer. Study overall: Patients without progression got a fourth dose around day 43.

V shed 2 bases, J shed 4 bases, and the junction held 8 bases outside the gene matches. CDR3 length: 15 amino acids. Germline CDR1 is MNHEY and CDR2 is SVGAGI. Time point reported: after neoadjuvant nivolumab, at surgical resection. Cohort: HPV-negative, locally advanced oral cavity squamous cell carcinoma patients. The assay was immunoSEQ multiplex PCR, and TCRdb's table has in-frame clones only and misses some. The sample yields over 11,000 clones, about 75% seen once. Findings of the study overall: Pretreatment Treg/Th17 ratio correlated inversely with post-treatment tumor clonality.

The V call is TRBV6-5, the J call TRBJ2-7; the match to TRBD1 covers 7 bases. Material: PBMCs, obtained after nivolumab (anti-PD-1) treatment. The clonotype originates from a person aged 35 to 85 with oral cavity squamous cell carcinoma. CDR3 amino acids: CASSYTKTGWYEQYF. CDR3 in DNA: TGTGCCAGCAGTTACACCAAGACAGGGTGGTACGAGCAGTACTTC.